The TCR beta chain described here comes from a study of shared clonotypes between healthy human individuals. Study-wide results and caveats: Limitation of the genetic and exposure-history diversity represented came from the few donors. As a rule, naive subsets had a larger estimated richness than memory subsets.

Of note for this clone: Its antigen is unknown.

V lost 0 bases to trimming and J lost 1 base, with 19 bases between them. Per germline, CDR1 SQVTM and CDR2 ANQGSEA. There are 18 residues in the CDR3. Sorted-subset replicate PCR reactions contained roughly 200 ng DNA, corresponding to tens of thousands of T cell genomes. Original processing notes: ImmunoSEQ output held junction-only sequences without quality scores, so filtering differed. Sequencing was performed with immunoSEQ multiplex PCR; in TCRdb, only in-frame clones are kept and a portion is missing. V, J and clone size were drawn from that table, and D and trimming were deduced from the DNA. The sample yields millions of clones, more than 80% seen once.

The source material was naive CD4+ T cells from PBMCs. As to subset: CD45RA+ positively selected. The origin of this receptor is a young man in good health. Some clones in this sample may be carry-over from other donors' samples. This chain connects TRBV29-1 to TRBJ2-1; a weak D match, TRBD1 (5 bases). The CDR3 is CSVEDPQPMGLSYNEQFF. The CDR3 nucleotides are TGCAGCGTTGAAGATCCTCAACCGATGGGGCTTTCCTACAATGAGCAGTTCTTC.